These T cell receptor beta chains were read from a single sample in a study of cytomegalovirus exposure and HLA in healthy donors. Generated by immunoSEQ multiplex PCR, the TCRdb table keeps only in-frame clones and is missing some. This table holds 150,000 to 180,000 clones, 86% found once. The sequencing input was PBMCs. The receptors shown here come from a man aged 18 to 29 in good health and CMV-seropositive. CDR3s include the opening cysteine and the closing phenylalanine or tryptophan. D genes are given only for firm matches. Expanded clones get a size class; other rows say once, few or many, or leave the size out.

NA,NA,TRBV5-6,TRBJ1-2,CASNLRIVNYGYTF,TGTGCCAGCAACTTGAGAATAGTCAACTATGGCTACACCTTC
NA,NA,TRBV19,TRBJ2-1,CASSISSYNEQFF,TGTGCCAGTAGTATTAGCTCCTACAATGAGCAGTTCTTC
NA,NA,TRBV7-3,TRBJ1-1,CASSLTGARGLNTEAFF,TGTGCCAGCAGCTTAACTGGGGCTCGGGGGTTGAACACTGAAGCTTTCTTT
NA,NA,TRBV6-5,TRBJ2-3,CASSFHAGLSTDTQYF,TGTGCCAGCAGTTTCCACGCGGGACTTAGCACAGATACGCAGTATTTT
NA,NA,TRBV7-2,TRBJ2-1,CASSLDGQGPYNEQFF,TGTGCCAGCAGCTTAGATGGGCAGGGCCCCTACAATGAGCAGTTCTTC
NA,NA,TRBV11-2,TRBJ2-7,CASSPQVGGSYEQYF,TGTGCCAGCAGCCCCCAGGTCGGGGGCTCCTACGAGCAGTACTTC
TRBD1,NA,TRBV13,TRBJ2-2,CASSLRTGWAGELFF,TGTGCCAGCAGCTTACGGACAGGGTGGGCCGGGGAGCTGTTTTTT
NA,NA,TRBV7-9,TRBJ1-2,CASSGAGRNAYGYTF,TGTGCCAGCAGCGGGGCAGGGAGGAACGCCTATGGCTACACCTTC
NA,NA,TRBV7-9,TRBJ1-3,CASSHSQGGGNTIYF,TGTGCCAGCAGCCACAGCCAGGGTGGTGGAAACACCATATATTTT
NA,NA,TRBV2,TRBJ1-5,CASSEAQQPQHF,TGTGCCAGCAGTGAGGCCCAGCAGCCCCAGCATTTT
TRBD2,NA,TRBV11-3,TRBJ2-1,CASSQTSGAYNEQFF,TGTGCCAGCAGCCAGACTAGCGGGGCCTACAATGAGCAGTTCTTC
NA,NA,TRBV7-2,TRBJ1-5,CASSLDGTPYSNQPQHF,TGTGCCAGCAGCTTAGACGGGACACCATATAGCAATCAGCCCCAGCATTTT
TRBD1,few,TRBV19,TRBJ1-2,CASSLHTGGVNGYTF,TGTGCCAGTAGCCTGCATACAGGGGGAGTGAATGGCTACACCTTC
NA,NA,TRBV2,TRBJ2-2,CASSQVSRTGELFF,TGTGCCAGCAGTCAGGTTTCCCGAACCGGGGAGCTGTTTTTT
NA,NA,TRBV7-9,TRBJ1-2,CASSPVGGNGGYTF,TGTGCCAGCAGCCCCGTAGGGGGTAATGGAGGCTACACCTTC
NA,NA,TRBV6-1,TRBJ1-3,CASNLEAAGNTIYF,TGTGCCAGCAACTTGGAGGCTGCTGGAAACACCATATATTTT
NA,NA,TRBV9,TRBJ2-7,CASSDTGHEQYF,TGTGCCAGCAGCGATACAGGCCACGAGCAGTACTTC
NA,NA,TRBV18,TRBJ2-3,CASSPTGGRNTDTQYF,TGTGCCAGCTCACCCACTGGCGGGCGGAACACAGATACGCAGTATTTT
TRBD1,NA,TRBV18,TRBJ2-7,CASSSDRGYEQYF,TGTGCCAGCTCCTCGGACAGGGGGTACGAGCAGTACTTC
NA,NA,TRBV19,TRBJ1-2,CASSTREGGYTF,TGTGCCAGTAGTACCCGGGAAGGTGGCTACACCTTC
NA,NA,TRBV6-1,TRBJ1-1,CASSEQLGEVNTEAFF,TGTGCCAGCAGTGAACAATTAGGGGAAGTGAACACTGAAGCTTTCTTT
NA,NA,TRBV6-5,TRBJ2-1,CASSQSTAVRLEFF,TGTGCCAGCAGCCAATCGACAGCCGTGAGGTTGGAGTTCTTC
TRBD1,NA,TRBV18,TRBJ2-7,CASSPPGTVFSGEQYF,TGTGCCAGCTCACCACCGGGGACAGTCTTCTCTGGGGAGCAGTACTTC
NA,NA,TRBV15,TRBJ1-2,CATSRDGRLGGYTF,TGTGCCACCAGCAGAGATGGCAGGCTCGGCGGCTACACCTTC
NA,NA,TRBV6-1,TRBJ2-7,CASRPGTSYEQYF,TGTGCCAGCAGACCCGGGACATCTTACGAGCAGTACTTC
NA,NA,TRBV7-2,TRBJ1-3,CASSPQGQSSNTIYF,TGTGCCAGCAGCCCCCAGGGGCAATCTTCAAACACCATATATTTT
NA,NA,TRBV29-1,TRBJ2-5,CSVEAEETQYF,TGCAGCGTTGAAGCGGAAGAGACCCAGTACTTC
NA,once,TRBV21-1,TRBJ1-5,CASPGGVVDQPQHF,TGTGCCAGCCCGGGGGGGGTCGTCGACCAGCCCCAGCATTTT
TRBD2,NA,TRBV4-1,TRBJ2-5,CASSQILLAGSPEGTQYF,TGCGCCAGCAGCCAAATTCTACTAGCGGGCTCACCAGAAGGGACCCAGTACTTC
TRBD2,NA,TRBV19,TRBJ2-1,CASIDFSGGNEQFF,TGTGCCAGTATCGATTTTAGCGGGGGGAATGAGCAGTTCTTC
TRBD2,NA,TRBV4-1,TRBJ2-3,CASTLLPSGGLDTQYF,TGCGCCAGCACACTACTCCCTAGCGGGGGATTAGATACGCAGTATTTT
TRBD1,NA,TRBV5-4,TRBJ1-2,CASSLAPATGPRYGYTF,TGTGCCAGCAGCTTGGCCCCAGCGACAGGGCCCCGCTATGGCTACACCTTC
TRBD1,NA,TRBV19,TRBJ1-5,CATDLTHTGGDQPQHF,TGTGCCACTGACCTCACCCACACAGGGGGCGATCAGCCCCAGCATTTT
NA,NA,TRBV5-6,TRBJ2-7,CASSLAVSSYEQYF,TGTGCCAGCAGCTTGGCGGTAAGCTCCTACGAGCAGTACTTC
NA,once,TRBV6-6,TRBJ1-3,CATARTDSGNTIYF,TGTGCCACCGCCCGGACAGACTCTGGAAACACCATATATTTT
NA,NA,TRBV19,TRBJ1-2,CASSSPTGSYGYTF,TGTGCCAGTAGTTCCCCGACTGGAAGCTATGGCTACACCTTC
NA,NA,TRBV27,TRBJ2-7,CASSSQMSSYEQYF,TGTGCCAGCAGTTCACAGATGAGCTCCTACGAGCAGTACTTC
TRBD2,NA,TRBV5-1,TRBJ2-7,CASRYLAGGRNEQYF,TGCGCCAGCCGATATTTAGCGGGAGGTAGGAACGAGCAGTACTTC
NA,NA,TRBV6-5,TRBJ1-1,CATHRSLGNTEAFF,TGTGCCACCCACAGGTCGCTGGGAAACACTGAAGCTTTCTTT
TRBD2,NA,TRBV11-2,TRBJ2-1,CASSPQTSGNRNEQFF,TGTGCCAGCAGCCCCCAGACTAGCGGGAACCGGAATGAGCAGTTCTTC
TRBD2,NA,TRBV9,TRBJ2-7,CASSGSGLAGDEQYF,TGTGCCAGCAGCGGTTCGGGACTAGCGGGGGACGAGCAGTACTTC
NA,NA,TRBV7-3,TRBJ2-1,CASSLVKWGQQFF,TGTGCCAGCAGCTTGGTTAAATGGGGCCAGCAGTTCTTC
TRBD1,NA,TRBV7-9,TRBJ1-2,CASSLKGFTGGVNGYTF,TGTGCCAGCAGTTTAAAGGGATTCACAGGGGGCGTTAATGGCTACACCTTC
NA,NA,TRBV27,TRBJ1-5,CASSRDGYSNQPQHF,TGTGCCAGCAGTCGCGACGGGTATAGCAATCAGCCCCAGCATTTT
NA,NA,TRBV7-9,TRBJ1-5,CASSLTGQSNQPQHF,TGTGCCAGCAGCTTAACAGGCCAAAGCAATCAGCCCCAGCATTTT
NA,NA,TRBV6-5,TRBJ2-6,CASSSGLVRANVLTF,TGTGCCAGCAGTTCGGGGTTGGTGCGGGCCAACGTCCTGACTTTC
NA,NA,TRBV10-2,TRBJ2-7,CASSERARAYEQYF,TGCGCCAGCAGTGAGCGGGCGAGGGCCTACGAGCAGTACTTC
NA,NA,TRBV7-3,TRBJ2-5,CASSFGGGHQETQYF,TGTGCCAGCAGCTTCGGAGGAGGCCACCAAGAGACCCAGTACTTC
NA,NA,TRBV19,TRBJ1-1,CASISPGLNTEAFF,TGTGCCAGTATCAGTCCAGGGCTGAACACTGAAGCTTTCTTT
TRBD1,NA,TRBV9,TRBJ1-2,CASSEGDRASGGYTF,TGTGCCAGCAGCGAGGGGGACAGGGCGAGTGGTGGCTACACCTTC
TRBD1,NA,TRBV2,TRBJ1-5,CASSGQGSNNQPQHF,TGTGCCAGCAGCGGACAGGGCTCGAACAATCAGCCCCAGCATTTT
NA,NA,TRBV4-3,TRBJ1-3,CASSQGGQSGNTIYF,TGCGCCAGCAGCCAGGGGGGTCAGTCTGGAAACACCATATATTTT
NA,NA,TRBV18,TRBJ1-5,CASSPGSGNQPQHF,TGTGCCAGCTCACCCGGGTCGGGCAATCAGCCCCAGCATTTT
TRBD1,NA,TRBV18,TRBJ2-7,CASSPSGGQGAYEQYF,TGTGCCAGCTCACCATCTGGCGGACAGGGGGCCTACGAGCAGTACTTC